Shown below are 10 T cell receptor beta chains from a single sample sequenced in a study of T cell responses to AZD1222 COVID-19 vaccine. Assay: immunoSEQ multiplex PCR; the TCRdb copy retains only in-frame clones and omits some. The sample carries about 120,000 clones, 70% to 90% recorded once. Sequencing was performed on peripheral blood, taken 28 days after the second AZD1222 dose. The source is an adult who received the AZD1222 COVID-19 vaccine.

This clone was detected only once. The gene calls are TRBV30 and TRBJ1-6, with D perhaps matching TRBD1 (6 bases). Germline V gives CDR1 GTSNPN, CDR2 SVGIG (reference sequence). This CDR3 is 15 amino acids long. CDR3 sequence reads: CAHRRGSSYNSPLHF. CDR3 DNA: TGTGCGCACCGGAGGGGGAGCTCCTATAATTCACCCCTCCACTTT.

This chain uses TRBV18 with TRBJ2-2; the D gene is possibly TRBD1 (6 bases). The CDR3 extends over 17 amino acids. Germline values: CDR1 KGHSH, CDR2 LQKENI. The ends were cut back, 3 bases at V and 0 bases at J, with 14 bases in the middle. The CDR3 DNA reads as TGTGCCAGCTCACCCTTGGAAACAGGGCCGAACACCGGGGAGCTGTTTTTT. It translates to CASSPLETGPNTGELFF.

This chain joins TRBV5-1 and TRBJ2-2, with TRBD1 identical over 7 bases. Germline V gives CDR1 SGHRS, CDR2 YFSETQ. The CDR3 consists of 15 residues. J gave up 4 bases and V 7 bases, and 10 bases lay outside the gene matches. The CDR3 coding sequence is TGCGCCAGCTCCACCCCAGACAGGGCCACCGGGGAGCTGTTTTTT. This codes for CASSTPDRATGELFF.

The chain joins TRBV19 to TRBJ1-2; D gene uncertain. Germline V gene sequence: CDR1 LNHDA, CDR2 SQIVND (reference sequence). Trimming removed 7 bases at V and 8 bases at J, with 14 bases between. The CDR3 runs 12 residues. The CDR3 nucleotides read TGTGCCAGTAACGAGGGTTTGCGAGGCTACACCTTC. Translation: CASNEGLRGYTF.

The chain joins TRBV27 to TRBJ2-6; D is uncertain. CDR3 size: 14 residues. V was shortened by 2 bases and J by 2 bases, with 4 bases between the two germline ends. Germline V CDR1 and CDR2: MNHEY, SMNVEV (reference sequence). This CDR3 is CASSLEPGANVLTF. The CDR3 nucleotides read TGTGCCAGCAGTTTAGAACCTGGGGCCAACGTCCTGACTTTC.

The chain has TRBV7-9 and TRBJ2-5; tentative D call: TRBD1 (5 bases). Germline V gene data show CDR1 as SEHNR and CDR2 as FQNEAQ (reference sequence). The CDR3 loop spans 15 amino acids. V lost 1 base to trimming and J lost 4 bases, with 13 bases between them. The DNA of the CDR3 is TGTGCCAGCAGCTTAGGCGGTGGGGCAGGAGAGACCCAGTACTTC. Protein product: CASSLGGGAGETQYF.

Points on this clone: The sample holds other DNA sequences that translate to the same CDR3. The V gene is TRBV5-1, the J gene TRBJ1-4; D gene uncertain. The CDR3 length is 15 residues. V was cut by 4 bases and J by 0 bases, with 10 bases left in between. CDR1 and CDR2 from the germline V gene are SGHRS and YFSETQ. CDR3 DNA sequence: TGCGCCAGCAGCACGGAGGGAGCAACTAATGAAAAACTGTTTTTT. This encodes CASSTEGATNEKLFF.

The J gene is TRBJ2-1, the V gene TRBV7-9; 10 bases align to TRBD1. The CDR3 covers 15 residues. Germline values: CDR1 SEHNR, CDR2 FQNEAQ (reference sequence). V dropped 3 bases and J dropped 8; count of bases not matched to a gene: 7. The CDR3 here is CASSLGQGISHEQFF. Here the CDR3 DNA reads TGTGCCAGCAGCTTGGGACAGGGGATTTCACATGAGCAGTTCTTC.

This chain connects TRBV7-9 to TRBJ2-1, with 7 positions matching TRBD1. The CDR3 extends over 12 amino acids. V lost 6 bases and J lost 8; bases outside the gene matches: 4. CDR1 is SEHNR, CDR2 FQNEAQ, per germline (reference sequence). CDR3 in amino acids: CASSGQADEQFF. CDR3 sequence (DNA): TGTGCCAGCAGTGGACAGGCCGATGAGCAGTTCTTC.

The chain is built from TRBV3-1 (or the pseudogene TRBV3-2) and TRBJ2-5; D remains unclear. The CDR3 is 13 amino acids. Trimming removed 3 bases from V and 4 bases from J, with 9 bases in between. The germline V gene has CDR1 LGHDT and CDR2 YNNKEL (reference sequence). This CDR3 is CASSQQIGETQYF. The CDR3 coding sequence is TGTGCCAGCAGCCAGCAGATCGGAGAGACCCAGTACTTC.